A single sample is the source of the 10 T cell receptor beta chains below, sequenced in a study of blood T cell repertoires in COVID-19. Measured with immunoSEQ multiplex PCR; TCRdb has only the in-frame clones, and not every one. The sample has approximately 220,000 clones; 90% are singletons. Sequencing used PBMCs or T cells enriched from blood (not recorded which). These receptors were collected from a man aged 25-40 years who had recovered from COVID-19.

The CDR3 DNA reads TGTGCCAGCAGCTTAGCTTTTTCCCTGTTTAACTATGGCTACACCTTC. Translated, it gives CASSLAFSLFNYGYTF. This chain connects TRBV7-2 to TRBJ1-2; D gene unclear. The V and J ends lost 0 bases and 1 base respectively, with 12 bases between them. This CDR3 has 16 amino acids. Germline V gene lookup returns CDR1 SGHTA and CDR2 FQGNSA.

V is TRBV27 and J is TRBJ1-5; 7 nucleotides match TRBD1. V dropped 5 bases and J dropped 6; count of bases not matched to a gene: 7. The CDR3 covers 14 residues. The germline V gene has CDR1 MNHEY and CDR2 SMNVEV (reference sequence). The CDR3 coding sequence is TGTGCCAGCAGTCCTGACAGGGTAAGTCAGCCCCAGCATTTT. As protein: CASSPDRVSQPQHF.

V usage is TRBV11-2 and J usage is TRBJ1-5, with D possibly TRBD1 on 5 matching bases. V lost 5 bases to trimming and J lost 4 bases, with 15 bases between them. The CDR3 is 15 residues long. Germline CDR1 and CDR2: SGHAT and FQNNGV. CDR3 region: CASSGPGLGNQPQHF. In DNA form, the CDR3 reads TGTGCCAGCAGCGGACCGGGACTGGGAAATCAGCCCCAGCATTTT.

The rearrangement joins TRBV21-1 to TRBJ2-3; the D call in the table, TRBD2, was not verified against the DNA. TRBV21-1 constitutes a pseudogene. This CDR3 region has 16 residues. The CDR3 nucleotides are TGTGCCAGCATTCAGACTAGCGGGGGGGGCACAGATACGCAGTATTTT. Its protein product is CASIQTSGGGTDTQYF.

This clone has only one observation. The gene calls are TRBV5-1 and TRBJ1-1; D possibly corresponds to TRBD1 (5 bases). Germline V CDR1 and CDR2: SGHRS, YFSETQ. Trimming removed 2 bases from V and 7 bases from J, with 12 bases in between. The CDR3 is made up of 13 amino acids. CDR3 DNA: TGCGCCAGCAGCTTAACCCCAGGGTTTGAAGCTTTCTTT. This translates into CASSLTPGFEAFF.

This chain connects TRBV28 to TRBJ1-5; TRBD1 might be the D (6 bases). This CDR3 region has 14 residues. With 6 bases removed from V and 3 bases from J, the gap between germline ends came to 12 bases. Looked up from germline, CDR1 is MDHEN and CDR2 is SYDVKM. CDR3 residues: CASSPRTDNQPQHF. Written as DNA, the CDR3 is TGTGCCAGCAGCCCCCGGACAGACAATCAGCCCCAGCATTTT.

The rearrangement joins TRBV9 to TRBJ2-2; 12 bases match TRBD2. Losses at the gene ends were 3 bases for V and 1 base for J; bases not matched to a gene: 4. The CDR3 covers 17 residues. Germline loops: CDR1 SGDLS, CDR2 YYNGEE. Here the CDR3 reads CASSARTSGVNTGELFF. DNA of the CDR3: TGTGCCAGCAGCGCCCGGACTAGCGGGGTGAACACCGGGGAGCTGTTTTTT.

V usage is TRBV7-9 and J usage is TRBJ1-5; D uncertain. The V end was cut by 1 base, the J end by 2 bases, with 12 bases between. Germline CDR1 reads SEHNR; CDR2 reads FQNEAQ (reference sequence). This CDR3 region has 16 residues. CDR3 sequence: CASSLDGRKGNQPQHF. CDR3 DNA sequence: TGTGCCAGCAGCTTAGACGGCAGGAAGGGCAATCAGCCCCAGCATTTT.

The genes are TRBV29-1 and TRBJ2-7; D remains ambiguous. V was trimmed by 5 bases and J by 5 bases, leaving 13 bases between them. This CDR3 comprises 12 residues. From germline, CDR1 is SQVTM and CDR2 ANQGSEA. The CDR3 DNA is TGCAGCGTTCCCATCGGTTCGAACGAGCAGTACTTC. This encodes CSVPIGSNEQYF.

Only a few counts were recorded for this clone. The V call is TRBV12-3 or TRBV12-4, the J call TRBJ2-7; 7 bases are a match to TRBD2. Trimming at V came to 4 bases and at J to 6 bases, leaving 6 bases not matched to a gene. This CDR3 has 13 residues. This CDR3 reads CASSYGGESEQYF. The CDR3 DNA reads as TGTGCCAGCAGTTATGGGGGGGAGAGCGAGCAGTACTTC.